This is a list of T cell receptor beta chains from one sample in a study of blood T cell repertoires in COVID-19. Assay used: immunoSEQ multiplex PCR; TCRdb lists only in-frame clones, some missing. The repertoire includes 70,000 or so clones, 76% of them detected once, and around 14% sits in the top ten. The specimen was peripheral blood. Receptors originate from a man in his fifties or sixties with COVID-19, enrolled during active disease. Both conserved end residues are part of each CDR3. A D gene is named only where the DNA matches it firmly. Clone sizes are given selectively: once, few, many, or a class where the clone is expanded.

j_call d_call clone_size v_call cdr3_aa cdr3_nt
TRBJ1-4 NA NA TRBV7-9 CASSLERGPLFF TGTGCCAGCAGCTTAGAAAGGGGCCCCCTGTTTTTT
TRBJ2-3 TRBD2 NA TRBV2 CASSEAGGTTDTQYF TGTGCCAGCAGTGAGGCGGGAGGGACCACAGATACGCAGTATTTT
TRBJ2-7 TRBD2 NA TRBV30 CAWSVLAGTSYEQYF TGTGCCTGGAGTGTTCTAGCGGGCACCTCCTACGAGCAGTACTTC
TRBJ2-1 NA NA TRBV11-2 CASSRDSISYNEQFF TGTGCCAGCAGCCGCGACAGTATCTCCTACAATGAGCAGTTCTTC
TRBJ1-4 NA NA TRBV20-1 CSASHPQNNEKLFF TGCAGTGCTAGTCACCCACAGAATAATGAAAAACTGTTTTTT
TRBJ2-7 NA once TRBV11-2 CASSLYSYEQYF TGTGCCAGCAGCTTATATTCTTACGAGCAGTACTTC
TRBJ2-3 TRBD2 few TRBV7-3 CASSPRTSGLGDTQYF TGTGCCAGCAGCCCCCGGACTAGCGGGTTAGGCGATACGCAGTATTTT
TRBJ2-1 TRBD1 many TRBV7-9 CASSLESGGPMFF TGTGCCAGCAGCTTAGAATCAGGGGGACCCATGTTCTTC
TRBJ2-1 TRBD2 NA TRBV6-1 CASSEMGEGPNEQFF TGTGCCAGCAGTGAAATGGGGGAGGGCCCCAATGAGCAGTTCTTC
TRBJ2-7 NA NA TRBV3-1/TRBV3-2 CASSRSGSYEQYF TGTGCCAGCAGCCGATCCGGGAGCTACGAGCAGTACTTC
TRBJ1-2 TRBD1 NA TRBV15 CATSTGGQGGNYGYTF TGTGCCACCAGCACCGGAGGACAGGGTGGTAACTATGGCTACACCTTC
TRBJ2-3 TRBD2 NA TRBV24-1 CATSVGTGLGTDTQYF TGTGCCACCAGTGTGGGCACGGGACTAGGCACAGATACGCAGTATTTT
TRBJ2-1 TRBD2 NA TRBV5-6 CASSFSGAGYNEQFF TGTGCCAGCAGCTTTAGCGGGGCGGGCTACAATGAGCAGTTCTTC
TRBJ1-3 NA many TRBV10-1 CASSGGRGNTIYF TGCGCCAGCTCCGGGGGACGCGGAAACACCATATATTTT
TRBJ2-1 NA NA TRBV7-9 CASSKRGGGDNEQFF TGTGCCAGCAGCAAAAGAGGTGGCGGGGACAATGAGCAGTTCTTC
TRBJ2-7 TRBD1 few TRBV7-2 CASSPRPLGQGYEQYF TGTGCCAGCAGCCCCCGGCCCCTCGGACAGGGCTACGAGCAGTACTTC
TRBJ2-5 NA once TRBV2 CASSGGGRETQYF TGTGCCAGCAGCGGGGGAGGACGCGAGACCCAGTACTTC
TRBJ1-2 NA NA TRBV28 CASTSPGGFYGYTF TGTGCCAGCACCTCACCGGGGGGCTTTTATGGCTACACCTTC
TRBJ2-1 NA NA TRBV4-2 CASSQDSQQFF TGTGCCAGCAGCCAGGACTCCCAGCAGTTCTTC
TRBJ2-3 TRBD2 NA TRBV30 CAWSARTSGSTDTQYF TGTGCCTGGAGTGCTCGTACTAGCGGAAGCACAGATACGCAGTATTTT
TRBJ2-7 NA NA TRBV29-1 CSATVSSYEQYF TGCAGCGCGACAGTGAGCTCCTACGAGCAGTACTTC
TRBJ1-3 NA medium-sized TRBV18 CASSLGTDYISGNTIYF TGTGCCAGCTCACTAGGGACGGACTACATCTCTGGAAACACCATATATTTT
TRBJ2-5 TRBD2 NA TRBV2 CASSKTSGQETQYF TGTGCCAGCAGTAAGACTAGCGGTCAAGAGACCCAGTACTTC